This T cell receptor beta chain was identified in a study of T cells in Graves' hyperthyroidism and ophthalmopathy. Study at large: Peripheral blood was drawn at first diagnosis, prior to all treatment.

A Clinical Activity Score of at least 3, a NOSPECS grade of at least 4 and a duration under 3 months were recorded in the ophthalmopathy patients. The study excluded patients with uncontrolled infection, other autoimmune disease, pregnancy or lactation. A roughly 10 ml volume of fresh peripheral blood provided the PBMCs. There are 13 residues in the CDR3. V dropped 5 bases and J dropped 3 bases, with 10 bases sitting between them. CDR1 and CDR2 from the germline V gene are MDHEN and SYDVKM. TCR beta CDR3 sequences were amplified from RNA transcripts. With the HTBI primer set, the TCR CDR3 went through a first round of RT-PCR. TCRdb re-called the multiplex PCR reads with MiXCR, one entry per CDR3 protein. Seen here are 450,000 to 650,000 distinct CDR3 sequences, about a sixth observed once, and the top ten hold 17%. This clonotype was found a few times.

The chain joins TRBV28 to TRBJ1-1; D is ambiguous. Sequencing used blood. This TCR derives from a woman between 18 and 29 years old with Graves' ophthalmopathy. This chain's CDR3 is CASSPSADTEAFF. In nucleotides, the CDR3 is TGTGCCAGCAGTCCCTCGGCAGACACTGAAGCTTTCTTT.